This passage covers 20 T cell receptor beta chains from one sample sequenced in a study of blood T cell repertoires in COVID-19. Using immunoSEQ multiplex PCR, the repertoire was profiled, and TCRdb retains in-frame clones only, with some absent. The data show 350,000 to 450,000 clones, approximately 90% seen once. The specimen sequenced was PBMCs or T cells enriched from blood (not recorded which). The receptors here all came from a woman aged 40 to 50 who had been exposed to COVID-19.

This chain uses TRBV7-9 with TRBJ1-1, with 7 bases lining up with TRBD1. The trim removed 5 bases at V and 3 bases at J, leaving 18 bases unmatched. CDR3 length: 18 residues. In germline, CDR1 is SEHNR, CDR2 FQNEAQ (reference sequence). The CDR3 region has the DNA TGTGCCAGCAGCCCCCAGGGCAGGGGGGCGAGAATGGACACTGAAGCTTTCTTT. Translation gives CASSPQGRGARMDTEAFF. Supplemented by reference TRBV7-9 and TRBJ1-1, the full variable domain reads DTGVSQNPRHKITKRGQNVTFRCDPISEHNRLYWYRQTLGQGPEFLTYFQNEAQLEKSRLLSDRFSAERPKGSFSTLEIQRTEQGDSAMYLCASSPQGRGARMDTEAFFGQGTRLTVV.

The V and J genes are TRBV7-9 and TRBJ1-6; D is unclear. Germline values: CDR1 SEHNR, CDR2 FQNEAQ (reference sequence). The CDR3 loop spans 15 amino acids. V was trimmed by 2 bases and J by 0 bases, leaving 5 bases between them. CDR3 sequence reads: CASSLYSSYNSPLHF. The CDR3 DNA follows: TGTGCCAGCAGCTTATATAGCTCCTATAATTCACCCCTCCACTTT.

The gene calls are TRBV12-3 or TRBV12-4 and TRBJ1-2; maybe TRBD1 (6 bases). V dropped 4 bases and J dropped 2 bases, with 8 bases sitting between them. The CDR3 covers 13 residues. The CDR3 spells CASSSGVNYGYTF. The CDR3 nucleotides read TGTGCCAGCAGTTCAGGGGTGAACTATGGCTACACCTTC.

The gene calls are TRBV2 and TRBJ1-2; D unclear. The germline V gene has CDR1 SNHLY and CDR2 FYNNEI. V lost 9 bases, J lost 5 bases, and 13 bases lay in between. This CDR3 contains 12 residues. The CDR3: CASRVSTYGYTF. CDR3 bases: TGTGCCAGTCGGGTCTCAACTTATGGCTACACCTTC.

The genes are TRBV7-2 and TRBJ1-2; no clear D gene. The germline gives CDR1 SGHTA, CDR2 FQGNSA. Deletions cut 5 bases from V and 6 bases from J, with 13 bases between. The CDR3 runs 13 residues. The CDR3 DNA follows: TGTGCCAGCAGCCCCACACCAGAGGATGGCTACACCTTC. Its translation: CASSPTPEDGYTF.

The chain links TRBV15 to TRBJ1-4, with 8 nucleotides matching TRBD1. Germline CDR1 LNHNV, CDR2 YYDKDF (reference sequence). This CDR3 has 16 amino acids. V lost 1 base, J lost 8 bases, and 9 bases stayed unmatched. The CDR3 region has the DNA TGTGCCACCAGCAGAGGCGCCAGGGGGCGCGAGGAAAAACTGTTTTTT. As protein: CATSRGARGREEKLFF.

The genes are TRBV30 and TRBJ1-4; 9 bases line up with TRBD1. The CDR3 is 17 amino acids. CDR1 is GTSNPN, CDR2 SVGIG, per germline (reference sequence). The junction had 13 bases not matched to a gene; V was cut back by 0 bases and J by 8 bases. CDR3 protein: CAWSVFGAGTGNEKLFF. In DNA, the CDR3 is TGTGCCTGGAGTGTATTCGGGGCGGGGACAGGGAACGAAAAACTGTTTTTT.

This chain connects TRBV10-3 to TRBJ2-7; 12 nucleotides align to TRBD1. Germline V CDR1 and CDR2: ENHRY, SYGVKD. The CDR3 contains 15 residues. Trimming at V came to 6 bases and at J to 7 bases, leaving 10 bases not matched to a gene. The CDR3 nucleotides read TGTGCCATCAGAAACCCGGGACAGGGGGCGGGGGAGCAGTACTTC. It codes for CAIRNPGQGAGEQYF.

The chain uses TRBV7-2 and TRBJ2-6; 9 bases fit TRBD2. The CDR3 has 16 amino acids. Germline CDR1 is SGHTA and CDR2 is FQGNSA. Trimming cost V 4 bases and J 11 bases; bases outside gene matches: 12. CDR3 nucleotide sequence: TGTGCCAGCAGCTCAGATAGCGGGAGAAAACTCGACGTCCTGACTTTC. It yields the protein CASSSDSGRKLDVLTF. Full variable domain (rest looked up from reference TRBV7-2 and TRBJ2-6): GAGVSQSPSNKVTEKGKDVELRCDPISGHTALYWYRQSLGQGLEFLIYFQGNSAPDKSGLPSDRFSAERTGGSVSTLTIQRTQQEDSAVYLCASSSDSGRKLDVLTFGAGSRLTVL.

The chain couples TRBV2 to TRBJ2-7; TRBD1 matches 8 bases. V shed 0 bases, J shed 4 bases, and the junction held 11 bases outside the gene matches. There are 17 residues in the CDR3. Germline V gives CDR1 SNHLY, CDR2 FYNNEI. DNA for the CDR3: TGTGCCAGCAGTGAAGCGCTTACAGGGAGACAGGGGTACGAGCAGTACTTC. Protein sequence: CASSEALTGRQGYEQYF.

The chain employs TRBV5-1 and TRBJ2-3; TRBD1 might be the D (5 bases). Trimming shortened V by 9 bases and J by 6 bases, and 17 bases separated the two germline ends. There are 13 residues in the CDR3. Germline CDR1 is SGHRS and CDR2 is YFSETQ. CDR3 in DNA: TGCGCCACTACGGTCGGTACAGGTGATACGCAGTATTTT. It yields the protein CATTVGTGDTQYF.

The chain has TRBV10-3 and TRBJ2-1, with D possibly matching TRBD2 (7 bases). The CDR3 is made up of 15 amino acids. Germline V gives CDR1 ENHRY, CDR2 SYGVKD. V was pared by 3 bases and J by 8 bases, with 17 bases between. The CDR3 bases are TGTGCCATCAGTGAACGGGGGGCCCTTTCCGATGAGCAGTTCTTC. As protein: CAISERGALSDEQFF.

The chain uses TRBV10-3 and TRBJ2-5; 9 bases line up with TRBD1. Germline values: CDR1 ENHRY, CDR2 SYGVKD. Trimming at V came to 6 bases and at J to 4 bases, leaving 6 bases not matched to a gene. This CDR3 has 14 residues. The CDR3 sequence: CAISSGQGRETQYF. As DNA, the CDR3 is TGTGCCATCAGCTCGGGACAGGGAAGAGAGACCCAGTACTTC.

The chain recombines TRBV30 with TRBJ1-5, with D perhaps TRBD1 (5 bases). Trimming pared 7 bases from V and 4 bases from J, leaving 14 bases between. Germline CDR1 reads GTSNPN; CDR2 reads SVGIG (reference sequence). The CDR3 length is 13 residues. The CDR3 bases are TGTGCCTTCCAGATACAGGAAAATCAGCCCCAGCATTTT. Its translation is CAFQIQENQPQHF.

V and J are TRBV18 and TRBJ1-2; 10 bases line up with TRBD1. The CDR3 spans 14 residues. The V segment lost 3 bases and the J segment 10 bases; nucleotides outside the gene matches: 8. Germline values: CDR1 KGHSH, CDR2 LQKENI. CDR3 sequence (DNA): TGTGCCAGCTCACCGGGGATGGGGACAGGGGTCTACACCTTC. As protein: CASSPGMGTGVYTF.

This clone has more than one count but fewer than ten. The chain has TRBV7-9 and TRBJ2-3; 12 bases line up with TRBD2. CDR1 SEHNR and CDR2 FQNEAQ come from the germline V gene (reference sequence). The V segment lost 4 bases and the J segment 2 bases; nucleotides outside the gene matches: 7. The CDR3 length is 17 residues. CDR3 amino acids: CASSSTTSGGYTDTQYF. In DNA form, the CDR3 reads TGTGCCAGCAGCTCTACCACTAGCGGGGGGTACACAGATACGCAGTATTTT.

This chain connects TRBV6-2 or TRBV6-3 to TRBJ1-3; D possibly corresponds to TRBD1 (6 bases). With 2 bases removed from V and 0 bases from J, the gap between germline ends came to 17 bases. This CDR3 is 18 amino acids long. Germline loops: CDR1 MNHEY, CDR2 SVGEGT. CDR3: CASSYPRTYRASGNTIYF. CDR3 nucleotides: TGTGCCAGCAGTTACCCTAGAACGTACAGGGCCTCTGGAAACACCATATATTTT.

This rearrangement joins TRBV18 to TRBJ1-2; D not certain. This CDR3 is 15 amino acids long. V shed 2 bases and J shed 0 bases, with 10 bases lying between them. CDR1 and CDR2 (germline): KGHSH, LQKENI. The CDR3 protein is CASSPVPVTNYGYTF. The CDR3 DNA reads TGTGCCAGCTCACCAGTACCGGTTACTAACTATGGCTACACCTTC.

The V and J genes are TRBV30 and TRBJ1-5; perhaps TRBD1 as D (6 bases). The CDR3 sequence is 13 residues long. Germline lookup yields CDR1 GTSNPN and CDR2 SVGIG (reference sequence). Trimming shortened V by 2 bases and J by 8 bases, and 13 bases separated the two germline ends. CDR3 DNA sequence: TGTGCCTGGAGTCTCCAGGGGCGAAAGCCCCAGCATTTT. Translation: CAWSLQGRKPQHF.

This clone was seen just once. V usage is TRBV7-9 and J usage is TRBJ2-7, with D possibly TRBD1 on 6 matching bases. V was trimmed by 4 bases and J by 6 bases, leaving 10 bases between them. This CDR3 has 12 residues. From germline, CDR1 is SEHNR and CDR2 FQNEAQ (reference sequence). In DNA form, the CDR3 reads TGTGCCAGCAGCTGGACAGCTTCCGAGCAGTACTTC. Encoded protein: CASSWTASEQYF.